The 14 T cell receptor beta chains below were found in one sample sequenced in a study of control samples from healthy donors and cancer patients. Here immunoSEQ multiplex PCR was the method, and the copy in TCRdb shows in-frame clones only, minus some. The sample consists of more than 85,000 clones, 65% to 85% of them appearing once. Sequenced sample: PBMCs. The receptor source for this set is a man in his sixties or seventies with lung cancer.

This clone has just a few counts. This sequence joins TRBV4-1 and TRBJ1-5; maybe TRBD1 (6 bases). CDR1 is MGHRA, CDR2 YSYEKL, per germline. V was shortened by 0 bases and J by 7 bases, with 13 bases between the two germline ends. CDR3 length equals 15 residues. The CDR3 reads CASSQDRPGEQPQHF. In nucleotides, the CDR3 is TGCGCCAGCAGCCAAGATCGGCCAGGGGAACAGCCCCAGCATTTT.

The rearrangement links TRBV4-3 to TRBJ2-3; D perhaps matches TRBD2 (7 bases). The CDR3 is 13 residues long. V was clipped by 11 bases and J by 3 bases, with 15 bases between them. CDR1 is LGHNA and CDR2 is YSLEER in the germline V gene. CDR3 region: CARGGGGTDTQYF. CDR3 nucleotide sequence: TGCGCCCGAGGAGGGGGGGGAACAGATACGCAGTATTTT.

The V call is TRBV11-2, the J call TRBJ2-5; D possibly corresponds to TRBD1 (6 bases). Trimming cost V 2 bases and J 5 bases, with 18 bases left between them. The CDR3 sequence is 16 residues long. Germline V gives CDR1 SGHAT, CDR2 FQNNGV. This CDR3 is CASSLIGEGGRETQYF. CDR3 nucleotides: TGTGCCAGCAGCTTAATAGGTGAAGGGGGTAGGGAGACCCAGTACTTC.

V usage is TRBV19 and J usage is TRBJ1-2, with 8 bases lining up with TRBD1. The CDR3 is 15 amino acids. Unmatched junction bases numbered 10, after V lost 4 bases and J lost 6 bases. Germline-derived CDR1 and CDR2 are LNHDA and SQIVND (reference sequence). Here the CDR3 DNA reads TGTGCCAGTAGTAGCGGACAGGGTTATGTCCATGGCTACACCTTC. The encoded protein is CASSSGQGYVHGYTF.

J is TRBJ1-1 and V is TRBV29-1, with 7 bases fitting TRBD1. The V and J ends lost 6 bases and 0 bases, in that order; junction bases with no gene match: 7. This CDR3 is 14 amino acids long. Germline assignment: CDR1 SQVTM and CDR2 ANQGSEA. CDR3 amino acids: CSVNDRGLNTEAFF. DNA of the CDR3: TGCAGCGTCAATGATAGGGGGCTGAACACTGAAGCTTTCTTT. The full variable domain, in which reference TRBV29-1 and TRBJ1-1 provide the parts outside the CDR3, is SAVISQKPSRDICQRGTSLTIQCQVDSQVTMMFWYRQQPGQSLTLIATANQGSEATYESGFVIDKFPISRPNLTFSTLTVSNMSPEDSSIYLCSVNDRGLNTEAFFGQGTRLTVV.

In regard to this clone: The same CDR3 also results from other DNA sequences found in this sample. The V call is TRBV10-2, the J call TRBJ2-1; D remains unclear. The ends were cut back, 2 bases at V and 3 bases at J, with 2 bases in the middle. This CDR3 contains 12 residues. Germline assignment: CDR1 WSHSY and CDR2 SAAADI. CDR3 residues: CASSENYNEQFF. In DNA, the CDR3 is TGCGCCAGCAGTGAGAACTACAATGAGCAGTTCTTC.

The chain employs TRBV19 and TRBJ2-5, with D uncertain. This CDR3 has 12 residues. The V gene's germline CDR1 is LNHDA and CDR2 SQIVND (reference sequence). The germline V and J ends were trimmed by 1 base and 5 bases, with 5 bases remaining between them. The CDR3 nucleotides read TGTGCCAGTAGTATAGGCCGGGAGACCCAGTACTTC. This sequence encodes CASSIGRETQYF.

This clone was detected only once. At one of its ends the junction is not consistent with the germline gene, which may arise from a read error. The rearrangement uses TRBV7-7 and TRBJ2-1, with 8 bases fitting TRBD1. Germline lookup yields CDR1 SSHAT and CDR2 FNYEAQ (reference sequence). CDR3 length: 14 amino acids. Here the CDR3 reads CASSGQGLDNEQFF. The CDR3, as DNA: TGTGCTAGCAGCGGACAGGGTCTTGACAATGAGCAGTTCTTC.

In this sample, this clone turned up once. The rearrangement links TRBV6-5 to TRBJ2-2, with D unresolved. This CDR3 region has 13 residues. V lost 6 bases, J lost 2 bases, and 7 bases lay in between. CDR1 is MNHEY and CDR2 is SVGAGI in the germline V gene. This CDR3 is CASRPSNTGELFF. CDR3 DNA sequence: TGTGCCAGCAGACCTAGTAACACCGGGGAGCTGTTTTTT.

V gene TRBV19 combines with J gene TRBJ1-4; the match to TRBD1 covers 8 bases. The CDR3 has 13 residues. Losses at the gene ends were 8 bases for V and 7 bases for J; bases not matched to a gene: 6. The V gene's germline CDR1 is LNHDA and CDR2 SQIVND (reference sequence). CDR3 sequence: CASPDRDGEKLFF. CDR3 nucleotide sequence: TGTGCCAGTCCGGACAGGGACGGTGAAAAACTGTTTTTT.

The chain uses TRBV5-1 and TRBJ2-1; TRBD2 matches 9 bases. This CDR3 is 16 amino acids long. Germline CDR1 and CDR2: SGHRS and YFSETQ. The V gene end was trimmed by 0 bases and the J gene end by 6 bases; junction bases not matched to a gene: 7. The CDR3 DNA reads TGCGCCAGCAGCTTGGGCGGGGGTAGCGGGGGCAATGAGCAGTTCTTC. This translates into CASSLGGGSGGNEQFF.

The genes are TRBV6-2 or TRBV6-3 and TRBJ2-3, with 13 bases matching TRBD2. V lost 4 bases and J lost 2; bases outside the gene matches: 6. The CDR3 has 17 amino acids. Germline CDR1 is MNHEY and CDR2 is SVGEGT. As DNA, the CDR3 is TGTGCCAGCAGTTCCGGACTAGCGGGGGACTCCACAGATACGCAGTATTTT. It is translated as CASSSGLAGDSTDTQYF.

The chain has TRBV7-9 and TRBJ2-1, with D perhaps TRBD2 (5 bases). Germline V gene data show CDR1 as SEHNR and CDR2 as FQNEAQ (reference sequence). Trimming shortened V by 2 bases and J by 2 bases, and 13 bases separated the two germline ends. The CDR3 runs 16 residues. CDR3 residues: CASSLTPGKAYNEQFF. The DNA of the CDR3 is TGTGCCAGCAGCTTAACTCCCGGGAAAGCCTACAATGAGCAGTTCTTC.

This chain joins TRBV19 and TRBJ2-3; 7 bases agree with TRBD2. This CDR3 is 14 amino acids long. V shed 7 bases, J shed 0 bases, and the junction held 4 bases outside the gene matches. The V gene's germline CDR1 is LNHDA and CDR2 SQIVND (reference sequence). CDR3 DNA sequence: TGTGCCAGTACCAGCGGGGCAAGCACAGATACGCAGTATTTT. Amino acids: CASTSGASTDTQYF.